A selection of T cell receptor beta chains follows, all from one sample in a study of shared clonotypes between healthy human individuals. The table came from immunoSEQ multiplex PCR; TCRdb's copy has only in-frame clones and leaves some out. The sample shows over 1.5 million clones, approximately 98% of them seen only once. The specimen was naive CD4+ T cells sorted from blood. Every receptor here comes from a man aged 25 to 40 in good health. Both conserved end residues are part of each CDR3. A D gene is named only where the DNA matches it firmly. The size field is filled for only some rows; it gives once, few, many or a size class.

clone_size: few
v_call: TRBV19
d_call: -
cdr3_length: 13
j_call: TRBJ1-1
cdr3_aa: CASTGNRNTEAFF
cdr3_nt: TGTGCCAGTACAGGGAATCGGAACACTGAAGCTTTCTTT

clone_size: -
v_call: TRBV5-1
d_call: -
cdr3_length: 16
j_call: TRBJ2-3
cdr3_aa: CASSLDPGLNTDTQYF
cdr3_nt: TGCGCCAGCAGCTTGGACCCGGGGTTGAACACAGATACGCAGTATTTT

clone_size: -
v_call: TRBV30
d_call: -
cdr3_length: 11
j_call: TRBJ2-1
cdr3_aa: CAWSVLREQFF
cdr3_nt: TGTGCCTGGAGTGTCCTCCGGGAGCAGTTCTTC

clone_size: -
v_call: TRBV28
d_call: -
cdr3_length: 14
j_call: TRBJ1-2
cdr3_aa: CASSFLGERYGYTF
cdr3_nt: TGTGCCAGCAGTTTTCTGGGGGAAAGGTATGGCTACACCTTC

clone_size: -
v_call: TRBV30
d_call: -
cdr3_length: 14
j_call: TRBJ2-3
cdr3_aa: CASTLAQATDTQYF
cdr3_nt: TGTGCCTCCACGCTGGCGCAAGCAACAGATACGCAGTATTTT

clone_size: -
v_call: TRBV27
d_call: -
cdr3_length: 16
j_call: TRBJ2-4
cdr3_aa: CASSPFRGVAKNIQYF
cdr3_nt: TGTGCCAGCAGTCCTTTTCGGGGAGTAGCCAAAAACATTCAGTACTTC

clone_size: once
v_call: TRBV2
d_call: TRBD2
cdr3_length: 15
j_call: TRBJ2-3
cdr3_aa: CASSRLAVGSDTQYF
cdr3_nt: TGTGCCAGCAGCCGACTAGCGGTCGGGTCCGATACGCAGTATTTT

clone_size: -
v_call: TRBV7-6
d_call: -
cdr3_length: 14
j_call: TRBJ2-2
cdr3_aa: CASSLAGGIGELFF
cdr3_nt: TGTGCCAGCAGCTTAGCAGGGGGTATCGGGGAGCTGTTTTTT

clone_size: -
v_call: TRBV7-9
d_call: TRBD2
cdr3_length: 18
j_call: TRBJ2-1
cdr3_aa: CASSLGRLAGGVYNEQFF
cdr3_nt: TGTGCCAGCAGCTTAGGACGCCTAGCGGGAGGGGTTTACAATGAGCAGTTCTTC

clone_size: -
v_call: TRBV28
d_call: -
cdr3_length: 17
j_call: TRBJ1-2
cdr3_aa: CASSFGRWGQASYGYTF
cdr3_nt: TGTGCCAGCAGTTTTGGCCGCTGGGGACAAGCTTCCTATGGCTACACCTTC

clone_size: -
v_call: TRBV5-5
d_call: TRBD2
cdr3_length: 13
j_call: TRBJ2-1
cdr3_aa: CATVGTSTHEQFF
cdr3_nt: TGTGCCACCGTGGGGACTAGCACCCATGAGCAGTTCTTC

clone_size: -
v_call: TRBV11-2
d_call: -
cdr3_length: 15
j_call: TRBJ2-1
cdr3_aa: CASSFPGRAGLAQFF
cdr3_nt: TGTGCCAGCAGCTTTCCGGGACGCGCAGGTCTCGCGCAGTTCTTC

clone_size: -
v_call: TRBV9
d_call: -
cdr3_length: 14
j_call: TRBJ2-2
cdr3_aa: CARSLGGKVGELFF
cdr3_nt: TGTGCCCGCAGTCTTGGGGGGAAGGTCGGGGAGCTGTTTTTT

clone_size: -
v_call: TRBV6-1
d_call: -
cdr3_length: 12
j_call: TRBJ2-3
cdr3_aa: CASSVSTDTQYF
cdr3_nt: TGTGCCAGCAGTGTAAGCACAGATACGCAGTATTTT